This T cell receptor beta chain emerged from a study of blood T cell repertoires in COVID-19. Sequencing used immunoSEQ multiplex PCR; TCRdb keeps in-frame clones, though not all of them. The data hold 350,000 or so clones, with 92% observed a single time. Germline V lookup: CDR1 SGHKS, CDR2 YYEKEE (reference sequence). With 1 base clipped from V and 5 bases from J, the junction kept 12 bases outside the gene matches. CDR3 length: 18 residues. The source material was PBMCs or T cells enriched from blood (not recorded which). V is TRBV5-5 and J is TRBJ2-5; 12 nucleotides line up with TRBD2. The sequence came from a woman under 40 who had recovered from COVID-19. CDR3: CASSLIMTSGGPRETQYF. In DNA form, the CDR3 reads TGTGCCAGCAGCTTGATTATGACTAGCGGGGGCCCCCGGGAGACCCAGTACTTC.